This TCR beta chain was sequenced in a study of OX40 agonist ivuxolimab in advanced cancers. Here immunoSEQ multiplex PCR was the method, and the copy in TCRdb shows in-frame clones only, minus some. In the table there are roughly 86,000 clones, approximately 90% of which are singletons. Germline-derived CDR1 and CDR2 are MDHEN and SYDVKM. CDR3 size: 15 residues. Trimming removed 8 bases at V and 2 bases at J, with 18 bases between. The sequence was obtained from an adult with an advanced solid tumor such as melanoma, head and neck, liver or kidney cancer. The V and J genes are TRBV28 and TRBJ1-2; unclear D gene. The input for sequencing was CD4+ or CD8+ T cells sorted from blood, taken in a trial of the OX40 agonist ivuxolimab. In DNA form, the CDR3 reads TGTGCCAGCTCCCCCACAGAGGCAGGCAACTATGGCTACACCTTC. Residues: CASSPTEAGNYGYTF.